This T cell receptor (beta chain) is from a study of T cell repertoires in ileal Crohn's disease. In the study overall: About half of patients got postoperative therapy: about twelve thiopurines, approximately 18 anti-TNF.

Concerning this clone itself: Its matching antigen is unknown.

The data were produced by immunoSEQ multiplex PCR, yet TCRdb's version contains in-frame clones alone and is incomplete. The table lists 5,500 to 7,500 clones, around 86% of them singletons, with approximately 10% in the top ten. Described time point: inflamed ileum from the surgical specimen. Whole-study results and caveats: High-frequency clones were more common in sorted CD8 than CD4 cells.

Sequenced sample: ileal tissue. This clonotype was obtained from an adult with Crohn's disease.

The DNA of the CDR3 is TGTGCCAGCAGCTTTAAGGGATTGGCGGTCTCCTACGAGCAGTACTTC. Translating gives CASSFKGLAVSYEQYF. V usage is TRBV5-4 and J usage is TRBJ2-7; no reliable D call. The ends were cut back, 2 bases at V and 0 bases at J, with 15 bases in the middle. This CDR3 is built from 16 residues. The germline CDR1 and CDR2 sequences are SGHNT and YYREEE (reference sequence).